These 20 T cell receptor beta chains came from one sample sequenced in a study of cytomegalovirus exposure and HLA in healthy donors. 60 Vbeta and 13 Jbeta primers were used in PCR. TCRdb's copy holds only in-frame clones and misses some; the assay was immunoSEQ multiplex PCR. The table includes about 100,000 clones, roughly three quarters detected once. Material for sequencing was PBMCs. Every receptor here comes from a middle-aged man in good health and CMV-seronegative.

This clone was seen more than once but under ten times. The chain combines TRBV7-6 with TRBJ1-6; no clear D gene. The CDR3 contains 15 residues. The V end was cut by 3 bases, the J end by 4 bases, with 10 bases between. Germline CDR1 is SGHVS and CDR2 is FNYEAQ. The CDR3 DNA reads as TGTGCCAGCAGCTTTCTCGACGGGTATAATTCACCCCTCCACTTT. This sequence encodes CASSFLDGYNSPLHF.

This clone was seen just once. CDR3 protein: CASNPGPGNGQPQHF. The CDR3 coding sequence is TGTGCCAGCAACCCCGGCCCAGGGAATGGCCAGCCCCAGCATTTT. The J gene is TRBJ1-5, the V gene TRBV2, with D maybe TRBD1 (5 bases). V lost 7 bases and J 7 bases, leaving 20 bases between the germline ends. There are 15 residues in the CDR3. CDR1 and CDR2 (germline): SNHLY, FYNNEI.

This clone was recorded a few times. This chain connects TRBV7-6 to TRBJ2-2; 9 nucleotides match TRBD2. The germline V gene encodes CDR1 SGHVS and CDR2 FNYEAQ. This CDR3 region has 15 residues. After removal of 2 bases from V and 8 bases from J, the junction contained 6 bases not matched to a gene. The CDR3 bases are TGTGCCAGCAGCTTACAGCTAGCGGGGTCTGGGGAGCTGTTTTTT. Translating gives CASSLQLAGSGELFF.

The CDR3 DNA follows: TGTGCCAGCAGTGAAAAACCAGGGAGCAATCAGCCCCAGCATTTT. It translates to CASSEKPGSNQPQHF. This sequence joins TRBV2 and TRBJ1-5; a weak D match, TRBD1 (5 bases). Looked up from germline, CDR1 is SNHLY and CDR2 is FYNNEI. This CDR3 region has 15 residues. V was pared by 2 bases and J by 1 base, with 9 bases between.

The chain is built from TRBV6-5 and TRBJ2-7, with 10 bases identical to TRBD2. Germline lookup yields CDR1 MNHEY and CDR2 SVGAGI. This CDR3 is built from 15 residues. Germline trimming cut 4 bases from V and 5 bases from J; bases unmatched to any gene: 8. Here the CDR3 reads CASSLLAGPANEQYV. CDR3 nucleotide sequence: TGTGCCAGCAGTTTACTAGCGGGGCCCGCCAACGAGCAGTACGTC.

The V gene is TRBV7-2, the J gene TRBJ2-5, with TRBD2 matching 13 bases. Germline CDR1 SGHTA, CDR2 FQGNSA. Losses at the gene ends were 3 bases for V and 4 bases for J; bases not matched to a gene: 11. This CDR3 is built from 18 residues. The CDR3 loop reads CASSFKSLAGGLGETQYF. DNA for the CDR3: TGTGCCAGCAGCTTTAAATCACTAGCGGGGGGGTTGGGAGAGACCCAGTACTTC.

This chain links TRBV2 with TRBJ1-6, with D tentatively TRBD1 (5 bases). With 6 bases removed from V and 12 bases from J, the gap between germline ends came to 21 bases. Germline lookup yields CDR1 SNHLY and CDR2 FYNNEI. CDR3 size: 15 residues. The CDR3 bases are TGTGCCAGCAGGGGGGGGTGGCCGACGGGGGGACCCCTCCACTTT. Residues: CASRGGWPTGGPLHF.

The chain combines TRBV4-3 with TRBJ2-4; 9 nucleotides line up with TRBD1. The J segment lost 7 bases and the V segment lost 0 bases, leaving 4 bases of the junction unmatched. The CDR3 runs to 15 residues. From germline, CDR1 is LGHNA and CDR2 YSLEER. In nucleotides, the CDR3 is TGCGCCAGCAGCCAAGATAAACAGGGGGCGAACATTCAGTACTTC. It translates to CASSQDKQGANIQYF.

This chain uses TRBV11-2 with TRBJ1-6; D is undetermined. Per the germline V gene, CDR1 is SGHAT and CDR2 is FQNNGV. The CDR3 is 17 amino acids. V was trimmed by 6 bases and J by 0 bases, leaving 15 bases between them. CDR3 residues: CASRAAYRSSYNSPLHF. The DNA for the CDR3 is TGTGCCAGCAGAGCAGCTTATAGGAGCTCCTATAATTCACCCCTCCACTTT. Combining the CDR3 with reference TRBV11-2 and TRBJ1-6 gives the whole variable domain EAGVAQSPRYKIIEKRQSVAFWCNPISGHATLYWYQQILGQGPKLLIQFQNNGVVDDSQLPKDRFSAERLKGVDSTLKIQPAKLEDSAVYLCASRAAYRSSYNSPLHFGNGTRLTVT.

This chain joins TRBV7-8 and TRBJ1-1; TRBD1 agrees at 10 bases. V lost 5 bases, J lost 3 bases, and 12 bases stayed unmatched. CDR3 length: 17 amino acids. The germline CDR1 and CDR2 sequences are SGHVS and FQNEAQ. DNA of the CDR3: TGTGCCAGCAGCGCGCAACTGACAGGGGGCGCCGACACTGAAGCTTTCTTT. This translates into CASSAQLTGGADTEAFF.

The table lists this clone with a few counts. The V and J genes are TRBV14 and TRBJ2-3, with D maybe TRBD2 (6 bases). The CDR3 loop spans 15 amino acids. The germline V gene encodes CDR1 SGHDN and CDR2 FVKESK. Trimming left V 1 base short and J 4 bases short, with 12 bases between. CDR3 nucleotides: TGTGCCAGCAGCCAAGTCCTAGCGCTTCCAGATACGCAGTATTTT. It is translated as CASSQVLALPDTQYF.

As concerns this clone: The germline gene is not matched at one end of the junction; a read error may be the cause. This chain links TRBV5-6 with TRBJ1-2; 8 nucleotides align to TRBD1. This CDR3 is built from 14 residues. Germline V lookup: CDR1 SGHDT, CDR2 YYEEEE. Written as DNA, the CDR3 is TGTGCCAGCACCTTGAGACAGGGGAACTATGGCTACACCTTC. It codes for CASTLRQGNYGYTF.

The genes are TRBV11-2 and TRBJ1-2, with TRBD1 matching 9 bases. The CDR3 sequence is 15 residues long. Per the germline V gene, CDR1 is SGHAT and CDR2 is FQNNGV. Losses at the gene ends were 5 bases for V and 5 bases for J; bases not matched to a gene: 9. The CDR3 DNA reads TGTGCCAGCAGCCTAGGGACAGGGTCTCTATATGGCTACACCTTC. The encoded protein is CASSLGTGSLYGYTF.

The J gene is TRBJ2-5, the V gene TRBV9, with 9 bases identical to TRBD2. Germline V gives CDR1 SGDLS, CDR2 YYNGEE. V shed 0 bases, J shed 3 bases, and the junction held 3 bases outside the gene matches. The CDR3 totals 15 residues. Written as DNA, the CDR3 is TGTGCCAGCAGCGTAGCCGGGACTAGCAAAGAGACCCAGTACTTC. Its translation: CASSVAGTSKETQYF.

The chain has TRBV19 and TRBJ1-1; 8 bases line up with TRBD1. Germline trimming cut 5 bases from V and 7 bases from J; bases unmatched to any gene: 9. CDR1 is LNHDA, CDR2 SQIVND, per germline (reference sequence). This CDR3 contains 14 residues. The CDR3 DNA is TGTGCCAGTAGTCCAAGGACAGGGAGGGGTGAAGCTTTCTTT. Protein sequence: CASSPRTGRGEAFF. Combining the CDR3 with reference TRBV19 and TRBJ1-1 gives the whole variable domain DGGITQSPKYLFRKEGQNVTLSCEQNLNHDAMYWYRQDPGQGLRLIYYSQIVNDFQKGDIAEGYSVSREKKESFPLTVTSAQKNPTAFYLCASSPRTGRGEAFFGQGTRLTVV.

CDR3 in amino acids: CASKGLRGDYEQYF. The CDR3, as DNA: TGTGCCAGCAAGGGGCTCCGGGGGGACTACGAGCAGTACTTC. The genes are TRBV2 and TRBJ2-7, with 7 positions matching TRBD2. The trim removed 7 bases at V and 3 bases at J, leaving 9 bases unmatched. The CDR3 extends over 14 amino acids. CDR1 is SNHLY, CDR2 FYNNEI, per germline. The whole variable domain, remainder taken from reference TRBV2 and TRBJ2-7, is EPEVTQTPSHQVTQMGQEVILRCVPISNHLYFYWYRQILGQKVEFLVSFYNNEISEKSEIFDDQFSVERPDGSNFTLKIRSTKLEDSAMYFCASKGLRGDYEQYFGPGTRLTVT.

The chain couples TRBV5-1 to TRBJ2-2, with 8 bases that match TRBD2. The CDR3 extends over 15 amino acids. Germline V lookup: CDR1 SGHRS, CDR2 YFSETQ. V shed 6 bases, J shed 4 bases, and the junction held 8 bases outside the gene matches. CDR3 DNA sequence: TGCGCCAGCAAAGGCATAGCGGGGACCACCGGGGAGCTGTTTTTT. Residues: CASKGIAGTTGELFF.

Only a few counts were recorded for this clone. This chain joins TRBV21-1 and TRBJ1-2; the D call in the table, TRBD1, was not verified against the DNA. TRBV21-1 is noted as a pseudogene. The CDR3 sequence is 17 residues long. DNA for the CDR3: TGTGCCAGCAGCATACTACCTGGACAGATTCTTAACTATGGCTACACCTTC. This sequence encodes CASSILPGQILNYGYTF.

The gene calls are TRBV7-3 and TRBJ2-3, with TRBD2 as a possible D gene (6 bases). The CDR3 is 17 amino acids. Trimming cost V 5 bases and J 0 bases, with 18 bases left between them. Per germline, CDR1 SGHTA and CDR2 FQGTGA. This CDR3 reads CASSLDPGTSSTDTQYF. DNA for the CDR3: TGTGCCAGCAGCCTGGACCCTGGGACTTCTAGCACAGATACGCAGTATTTT. The full variable domain, its missing parts supplied by reference TRBV7-3 and TRBJ2-3, is GAGVSQTPSNKVTEKGKYVELRCDPISGHTALYWYRQSLGQGPEFLIYFQGTGAADDSGLPNDRFFAVRPEGSVSTLKIQRTERGDSAVYLCASSLDPGTSSTDTQYFGPGTRLTVL.

The chain carries TRBV11-2 and TRBJ1-4, with D perhaps TRBD1 (6 bases). V was trimmed by 5 bases and J by 8 bases, leaving 18 bases between them. CDR3 length equals 15 residues. CDR1 is SGHAT and CDR2 is FQNNGV in the germline V gene. CDR3 residues: CASSAGDIGGEKLFF. CDR3 DNA sequence: TGTGCCAGCAGCGCCGGGGACATCGGTGGAGAAAAACTGTTTTTT. The full variable domain, completed using reference TRBV11-2 and TRBJ1-4, is EAGVAQSPRYKIIEKRQSVAFWCNPISGHATLYWYQQILGQGPKLLIQFQNNGVVDDSQLPKDRFSAERLKGVDSTLKIQPAKLEDSAVYLCASSAGDIGGEKLFFGSGTQLSVL.